This T cell receptor beta chain was recovered during a study of T cell clones after liver transplantation (dated by TCRdb to between 2018 and 2021). Background on the whole study: ITN030ST, the source of the samples, was a randomized trial that attempted immunosuppression withdrawal within 2 years of liver transplantation. Donor-reactive T cell clones were identified using TCRbeta sequencing after a pre-transplant mixed lymphocyte reaction and were then followed in post-transplant blood. Blood samples were collected pre-transplant, pre-randomization before withdrawal, and post-randomization after either complete withdrawal or failed withdrawal. Tolerance was defined as complete withdrawal of immunosuppression for at least one year without a rise in liver enzymes beyond twice the upper limit of normal. Subjects received no induction therapy and standard immunosuppression until randomization at 12-24 months post-transplant. Of the eight recipients, a few were HCV-positive, while the remaining recipients had been transplanted for non-autoimmune, non-viral indications. Third party-reactive TCRbeta sequences were also identified from pre-transplant MLRs to serve as an antigen-independent comparator for donor-reactive sequences. The study cohort included 8 liver transplant recipients, of whom 3 were classified as tolerant and 5 as non-tolerant.

This clone was recorded only once. Its specific antigen is unknown. The junction shows a germline mismatch at one end, possibly a read error. High-throughput TCRbeta CDR3 sequencing of frozen genomic DNA was performed by immunoSEQ, with PCR amplification, mapping, bias correction and internal controls included. The paper's processing steps were these. Productive rearrangements were retained, and unique TCRbeta sequences were defined by the CDR3 nucleotide sequence together with the V and J gene. A sequence counted as donor-reactive only if the sequence showed at least 5-fold expansion in CFSE-low cells compared with unstimulated pre-transplant cells and had a frequency of at least 0.01%. Per-subject minimum frequency thresholds, based on the lowest-template unstimulated sample, ensured at least 90% detection power. Jensen-Shannon divergence between the top 1000 TCRbeta sequences post- versus pre-transplant served as the measure of repertoire turnover. Two-sided Fisher's exact tests were used to test for changes in the detection of donor-reactive sequences. TCRdb's version of the immuneACCESS table is confined to in-frame rearrangements and falls short of the full clone set. An unresolved V gene accounts for under half of the shortfall where checked; the remainder is of unknown origin. Clone size and V and J calls were adopted from that table, with D and trimming inferred from the DNA. Counted in this sample were 75,000 to 95,000 clones; about 85% of them appeared once. The biggest ten clones account for 2.1% of the sample.

Thawed unstimulated PBMCs were stained for CD3, CD4 and CD8 and FACS-sorted into CD3+CD4+ and CD3+CD8+ populations. Randomization to immunosuppression withdrawal applied to every one of the 8 studied subjects. The Qiagen DNeasy Blood and Tissue Kit was used for genomic DNA isolation. Overall results and qualifications from the work: Donor-reactive sequences declined more than third party-reactive ones, suggesting partial antigen-specific deletion unrelated to withdrawal success. When repertoire turnover was taken into account, detection of donor-reactive sequences was significantly reduced in 7 of 8 subjects for CD4 and in 8 of 8 subjects for CD8. The conclusions were preliminary, being limited by small, heterogeneous patient numbers and by non-standardized post-transplant time points. Low numbers of available donor cells limited the measurable donor-reactive repertoire in two subjects. In most of the 8 subjects, circulating donor-reactive CD4 TCRbeta sequences decreased significantly after transplant, regardless of tolerance or HCV status. Because no allograft tissue specimens were available, donor-reactive T cells may have migrated into the graft instead of being deleted.

Including the terminal cysteine and phenylalanine, the CDR3 comprises 13 residues. Of all the DNA, just the CDR3 is kept, 39 bases in frame from base 1. In the germline V gene (reference sequence), CDR1 corresponds to SSHAT and CDR2 to FNYEAQ. The sequenced sample was CD4+ T cells from blood, obtained about 50 months after liver transplant. The sequence joins TRBV7-7 to TRBJ2-5, with no reliable assignment of the D segment. The clonotype originates from a human patient who received a liver transplant. Some T cells may originate with the graft donor following a transplant. The encoded CDR3 is CASSLDWGETQYF. The DNA sequence is given as TGTGCTAGCAGCTTGGATTGGGGAGAGACCCAGTACTTC. When the CDR3 is completed using the reference TRBV7-7 and TRBJ2-5 genes on either side, the full variable domain is GAGVSQSPRYKVTKRGQDVTLRCDPISSHATLYWYQQALGQGPEFLTYFNYEAQPDKSGLPSDRFSAERPEGSISTLTIQRTEQRDSAMYRCASSLDWGETQYFGPGTRLLVL.